This T cell receptor (beta chain) is from a study of control samples from healthy donors and cancer patients. Clones were read by immunoSEQ multiplex PCR, and TCRdb kept only the in-frame ones, dropping some. The table gives some 180,000 clones; the top ten clones make up less than 2.5% of it. CDR1 is SGHVS and CDR2 is FNYEAQ in the germline V gene. The CDR3 spans 15 residues. Trimming removed 5 bases from V and 4 bases from J; junction bases left unmatched: 8. This receptor was identified in a woman aged 30 to 39 in good health. The chain couples TRBV7-6 to TRBJ2-5; 9 nucleotides agree with TRBD1. Sequencing used blood. The DNA of the CDR3 is TGTGCCAGCAGCCCGCGGACAGGGGATGGAGAGACCCAGTACTTC. Residues: CASSPRTGDGETQYF.